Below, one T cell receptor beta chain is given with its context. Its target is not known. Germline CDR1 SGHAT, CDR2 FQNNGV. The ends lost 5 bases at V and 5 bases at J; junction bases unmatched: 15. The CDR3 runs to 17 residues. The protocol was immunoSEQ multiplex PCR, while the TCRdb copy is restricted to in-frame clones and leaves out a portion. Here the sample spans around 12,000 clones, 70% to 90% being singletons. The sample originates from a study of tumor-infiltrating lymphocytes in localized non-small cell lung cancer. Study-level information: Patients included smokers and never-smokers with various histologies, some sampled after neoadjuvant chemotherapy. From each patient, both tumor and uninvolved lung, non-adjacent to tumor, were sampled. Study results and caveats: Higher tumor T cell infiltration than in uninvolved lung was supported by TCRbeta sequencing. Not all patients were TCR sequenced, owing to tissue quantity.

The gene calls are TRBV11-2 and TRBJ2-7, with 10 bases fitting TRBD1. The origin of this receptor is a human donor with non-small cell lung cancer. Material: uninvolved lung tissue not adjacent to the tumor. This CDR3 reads CASSPILRGQGSDEQYF. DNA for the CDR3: TGTGCCAGCAGCCCCATCCTCCGGGGACAGGGGTCTGACGAGCAGTACTTC.